Following are 21 T cell receptor beta chains from one sample sequenced in a study of CD8 T cells in ankylosing spondylitis. TCRdb called the 5' RACE reads again in MiXCR, with one record for every CDR3 protein. Of more than 250,000 distinct CDR3 sequences listed, 9.5% to 13% were seen once; the top ten hold 9.1%. Sequences were obtained from blood, either unsorted or a sorted T cell fraction (not recorded which). These receptors originate from a female donor with ankylosing spondylitis or in good health (not recorded which).

In its sample, this clonotype was seen many times. The rearrangement joins TRBV20-1 to TRBJ2-2, with 10 bases fitting TRBD2. V gave up 2 bases and J gave up 4 bases; unmatched junction bases: 4. CDR1 and CDR2 (germline): DFQATT, SNEGSKA (reference sequence). The CDR3 contains 15 residues. CDR3 nucleotide sequence: TGCAGTGCTAGACTAGCGGGAGTCCTCACCGGGGAGCTGTTTTTT. Protein: CSARLAGVLTGELFF.

This clonotype was observed many times. The rearrangement links TRBV5-1 to TRBJ1-4; tentatively, D is TRBD1 (5 bases). Germline V gives CDR1 SGHRS, CDR2 YFSETQ. Trimming cost V 3 bases and J 5 bases, with 14 bases left between them. CDR3 length: 15 amino acids. This CDR3 reads CASSWGDSRNEKLFF. The CDR3 DNA follows: TGCGCCAGCAGCTGGGGTGACAGTCGGAATGAAAAACTGTTTTTT.

This clonotype was seen a handful of times. This chain connects TRBV20-1 to TRBJ1-4; 11 positions match TRBD1. Per germline, CDR1 DFQATT and CDR2 SNEGSKA (reference sequence). After removal of 5 bases from V and 8 bases from J, the junction contained 10 bases not matched to a gene. CDR3 length equals 15 residues. CDR3 amino acids: CSAGSGTGGGEKLFF. As DNA, the CDR3 is TGCAGTGCTGGATCGGGGACAGGGGGAGGCGAAAAACTGTTTTTT.

V gene TRBV5-1 combines with J gene TRBJ1-1; D gene unclear. V lost 7 bases to trimming and J lost 1 base, with 11 bases between them. This CDR3 is 13 amino acids long. Germline CDR1 and CDR2: SGHRS and YFSETQ. CDR3 nucleotide sequence: TGCGCCAGCGGGAAGGCGGGGAACACTGAAGCTTTCTTT. It codes for CASGKAGNTEAFF.

The chain joins TRBV7-9 to TRBJ2-1, with 7 nucleotides matching TRBD1. This CDR3 is 15 amino acids long. The V and J ends lost 1 base and 7 bases, in that order; junction bases with no gene match: 7. Germline values: CDR1 SEHNR, CDR2 FQNEAQ (reference sequence). CDR3 nucleotide sequence: TGTGCCAGCAGCTTAGATATCGACAGGGTAAATGAGCAGTTCTTC. Translating gives CASSLDIDRVNEQFF.

This clonotype came up many times. The J gene is TRBJ2-6, the V gene TRBV7-9; D not resolved. The CDR3 has 16 residues. The germline V gene encodes CDR1 SEHNR and CDR2 FQNEAQ (reference sequence). Trimming took 0 bases from V and 1 from J, leaving 7 bases between them. This CDR3 is CASSLAQQSGANVLTF. Here the CDR3 DNA reads TGTGCCAGCAGCTTAGCTCAGCAGTCTGGGGCCAACGTCCTGACTTTC. The full variable domain, rest sourced from reference TRBV7-9 and TRBJ2-6, is DTGVSQNPRHKITKRGQNVTFRCDPISEHNRLYWYRQTLGQGPEFLTYFQNEAQLEKSRLLSDRFSAERPKGSFSTLEIQRTEQGDSAMYLCASSLAQQSGANVLTFGAGSRLTVL.

This clonotype has a count of ten or more. This chain uses TRBV4-2 with TRBJ2-3; 8 bases are shared with TRBD2. The CDR3 has 14 residues. Germline trimming cut 5 bases from V and 5 bases from J; bases unmatched to any gene: 6. Germline V gene data show CDR1 as LGHNA and CDR2 as YNFKEQ. The CDR3 loop reads CASSGSGIGDTQYF. CDR3 nucleotide sequence: TGTGCCAGCAGCGGTAGCGGGATTGGAGATACGCAGTATTTT.

This clonotype was found many times. This chain links TRBV20-1 with TRBJ1-6; the D is unclear. The V gene lost 5 bases and the J gene lost 0 bases, with 17 bases spanning the gap. Germline V gives CDR1 DFQATT, CDR2 SNEGSKA (reference sequence). The CDR3 totals 17 residues. DNA of the CDR3: TGCAGTGCTTCTCCTATCCCGGGGAGCTCCTATAATTCACCCCTCCACTTT. Translation: CSASPIPGSSYNSPLHF.

This clonotype was detected ten times or more. The chain has TRBV10-3 and TRBJ2-3; D might be TRBD1 (5 bases). Germline CDR1 reads ENHRY; CDR2 reads SYGVKD. The CDR3 spans 13 residues. The ends were cut back, 2 bases at V and 4 bases at J, with 7 bases in the middle. In nucleotides, the CDR3 is TGTGCCATCAGTGAGGGGGCCCCAGATACGCAGTATTTT. Residues: CAISEGAPDTQYF.

The DNA for the CDR3 is TGCGCCAGCAGCCAGCTCCTTAACGGAGGGTTTGAAGCTTTCTTT. Its translation is CASSQLLNGGFEAFF. The chain is built from TRBV4-1 and TRBJ1-1; D gene unclear. V shed 3 bases and J shed 7 bases, with 18 bases lying between them. Germline-derived CDR1 and CDR2 are MGHRA and YSYEKL. The length of the CDR3 is 15 residues.

This clonotype has at least ten counts. V gene TRBV5-1 combines with J gene TRBJ2-7; 8 bases align to TRBD1. The CDR3 extends over 16 amino acids. Trimming removed 4 bases from V and 6 bases from J; junction bases left unmatched: 15. The germline CDR1 and CDR2 sequences are SGHRS and YFSETQ. The CDR3 DNA reads as TGCGCCAGCAGCGGACCGGGACAGGTGATGTTAGGCGAGCAGTACTTC. This encodes CASSGPGQVMLGEQYF.

Of note for this clonotype: A single base separates this from a much larger clone, so it may be a read error. The conserved closing phenylalanine or tryptophan is absent in this CDR3, likely reflecting a read error. This chain uses TRBV28 with TRBJ2-1; D not certain. The CDR3 is made up of 14 amino acids. Looked up from germline, CDR1 is MDHEN and CDR2 is SYDVKM. With 2 bases removed from V and 9 bases from J, the gap between germline ends came to 14 bases. CDR3 DNA sequence: TGTGCCAGCAGTTTAGTCCAATTCCGCGGTGAGCAGTTCTCC. This gives the protein CASSLVQFRGEQFS.

This clonotype was recorded at least ten times. V is TRBV20-1 and J is TRBJ1-2, with TRBD1 matching 8 bases. The CDR3 runs to 12 residues. In germline, CDR1 is DFQATT, CDR2 SNEGSKA (reference sequence). V lost 6 bases to trimming and J lost 4 bases; unmatched junction nucleotides: 4. The CDR3 DNA sequence: TGCAGTGCCAGGGGACAGGTCTATGGCTACACCTTC. Amino acid sequence: CSARGQVYGYTF.

In its sample, this clonotype was seen many times. The chain recombines TRBV7-9 with TRBJ2-1; no clear D. CDR1 and CDR2 from the germline V gene are SEHNR and FQNEAQ (reference sequence). V shed 3 bases and J shed 12 bases, with 12 bases lying between them. The CDR3 is 12 residues long. CDR3 in amino acids: CASSFLLEGQFF. For the CDR3, the DNA is TGTGCCAGCAGCTTTTTACTCGAAGGGCAGTTCTTC.

Worth noting for this clonotype: This may be a read error: a much more frequent sequence differs by one nucleotide. The chain is built from TRBV5-1 and TRBJ2-3; TRBD1 might be the D (5 bases). Germline V lookup: CDR1 SGHRS, CDR2 YFSETQ. The CDR3 contains 13 residues. The CDR3 DNA follows: TGCGCCAGCAGCGTGGACACCACAGATAGGCAGTATTTT. It translates to CASSVDTTDRQYF.

This clonotype was observed at least ten times. The V gene is TRBV7-6, the J gene TRBJ2-1; the D gene is possibly TRBD1 (5 bases). Germline lookup yields CDR1 SGHVS and CDR2 FNYEAQ. The CDR3 is 14 amino acids. V was clipped by 5 bases and J by 6 bases, with 14 bases between them. The CDR3 loop is CASSGWQGLNEQFF. The CDR3 coding sequence is TGTGCCAGCAGCGGATGGCAGGGCCTCAATGAGCAGTTCTTC.

At least ten counts were recorded for this clonotype. The V call is TRBV4-2, the J call TRBJ2-1; 7 bases agree with TRBD2. The junction had 11 bases not matched to a gene; V was cut back by 3 bases and J by 6 bases. CDR1 is LGHNA, CDR2 YNFKEQ, per germline. CDR3 length equals 16 residues. Here the CDR3 DNA reads TGTGCCAGCAGCCAGATGCGTACTAGCGTAACCAATGAGCAGTTCTTC. Amino acids: CASSQMRTSVTNEQFF.

As regards this clonotype: A single base separates this from a much larger clone, so it may be a read error. This CDR3 fails to terminate in the conserved phenylalanine or tryptophan, so it likely reflects a read error. The chain recombines TRBV12-3 or TRBV12-4 with TRBJ2-3; TRBD2 is a possible D gene (5 bases). This CDR3 comprises 13 residues. V gave up 5 bases and J gave up 7 bases, with 13 bases separating them. CDR3 sequence: CASSKDFPHTQYL. The CDR3 bases are TGTGCCAGCAGTAAGGACTTCCCCCATACGCAGTATTTA.

Many counts were recorded for this clonotype. The chain has TRBV5-1 and TRBJ1-5; D not resolved. Trimming removed 2 bases from V and 3 bases from J, with 15 bases in between. The CDR3 has 16 amino acids. Germline V gene lookup returns CDR1 SGHRS and CDR2 YFSETQ. CDR3 protein: CASSLEGPVPNQPQHF. In DNA, the CDR3 is TGCGCCAGCAGCTTAGAGGGTCCAGTACCCAATCAGCCCCAGCATTTT.

In its sample, this clonotype was seen a few times. The genes are TRBV5-1 and TRBJ2-1; no reliable D call. The CDR3 extends over 12 amino acids. The V end lost 1 base, the J end lost 5 bases, and 4 bases lay between the germline ends. Germline V gene lookup returns CDR1 SGHRS and CDR2 YFSETQ. CDR3 protein: CASSLYDNEQFF. The CDR3 DNA reads as TGCGCCAGCAGCTTGTACGACAATGAGCAGTTCTTC.

This clonotype was found a few times. The chain couples TRBV3-1 to TRBJ1-2, with D possibly being TRBD1 (6 bases). V lost 4 bases to trimming and J lost 5 bases, with 20 bases between them. The CDR3 is made up of 16 amino acids. Germline V gives CDR1 LGHDT, CDR2 YNNKEL (reference sequence). The CDR3 DNA reads as TGTGCCAGCAGCCGGGGACAAGGGGCCCGATTTTATGGCTACACCTTC. It encodes CASSRGQGARFYGYTF.